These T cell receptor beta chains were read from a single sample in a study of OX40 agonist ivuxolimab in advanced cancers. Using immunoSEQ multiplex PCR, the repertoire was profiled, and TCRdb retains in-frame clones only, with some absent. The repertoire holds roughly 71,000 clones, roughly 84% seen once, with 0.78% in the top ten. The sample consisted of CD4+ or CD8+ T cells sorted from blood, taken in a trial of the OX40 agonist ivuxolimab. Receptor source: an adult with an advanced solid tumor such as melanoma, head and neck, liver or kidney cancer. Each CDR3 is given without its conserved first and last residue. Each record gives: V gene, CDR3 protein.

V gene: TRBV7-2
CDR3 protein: ASSSDRGNQPQH

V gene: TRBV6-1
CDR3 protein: ASSSIQGGTEAF

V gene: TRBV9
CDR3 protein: ASSLLGGAYGYT

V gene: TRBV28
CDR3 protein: ASSLIQNYEQY

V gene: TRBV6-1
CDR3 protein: ASSEVGQGDQPQH

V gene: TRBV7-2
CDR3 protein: ASSLERGGTYEQY

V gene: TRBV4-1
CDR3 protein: ASSQVGTSFSGNTIY

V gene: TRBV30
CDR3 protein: AWSGQPKSEQY

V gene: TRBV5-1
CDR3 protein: ASSLVFAGENTGELF

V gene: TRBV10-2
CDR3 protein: ASSSELGRAEGYT

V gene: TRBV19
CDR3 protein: ASNSGQGPYGYT

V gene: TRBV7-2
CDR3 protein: ASSPRGGWYGYT